The sequence of this T cell receptor (beta chain) was determined in a study of blood T cells in healthy people across ages. The CDR3 runs to 13 residues. The V end lost 8 bases, the J end lost 5 bases, and 13 bases lay between the germline ends. Primers used in a second PCR of about 6 to 12 cycles were a sample-barcoded 5' primer and a J-beta primer mix. TCRdb used MiXCR to reprocess the 5' RACE reads, holding one entry per CDR3 protein. Of over 1,500,000 distinct CDR3 sequences in the sample, 30% to 40% were seen once. The chain has TRBV12-3 or TRBV12-4 and TRBJ2-1; tentatively, D is TRBD2 (6 bases). The sample consisted of blood. The receptor's source is a human donor in good health. CDR3 sequence reads: CASGVAVNNEQFF. CDR3 bases: TGTGCCAGCGGGGTAGCGGTTAACAATGAGCAGTTCTTC.